The text below deals with one TCR beta chain. The data derive from a study of Ad26.COV2.S vaccination and SARS-CoV-2 variants. Repertoires were generated with immunoSEQ multiplex PCR, while TCRdb's copy carries only in-frame clones and drops some. The table includes about 430,000 clones, 75% to 95% detected once. Germline CDR1 and CDR2: SGHVS and FNYEAQ. The CDR3 extends over 17 amino acids. V shed 5 bases, J shed 7 bases, and the junction held 11 bases outside the gene matches. Treatment of the sample: roughly 18 received Ad26.COV2.S at low or high dose, single or two shots; about 5 received placebo; per-sample allocation not given. Samples came from day 63 after the first vaccine or placebo injection.

This rearrangement joins TRBV7-6 to TRBJ2-2; 12 bases align to TRBD2. This receptor was taken from a person aged 18-60 years who received the Ad26.COV2.S COVID-19 vaccine or a placebo. Sequenced here: peripheral blood, sampled in a trial of Ad26.COV2.S vaccine versus placebo. The chain's CDR3 is CASSPLLAGGMGGELFF. The CDR3 DNA is TGTGCCAGCAGCCCCCTCCTAGCGGGAGGGATGGGCGGGGAGCTGTTTTTT.